The sequence of this T cell receptor (beta chain) was determined in a study of cytomegalovirus exposure and HLA in healthy donors (dated by TCRdb to 2015 to 2018). With respect to the entire study: An earlier analysis of fewer than 750 of the donors reported about 300 Gb of sequence data and around 120 million unique TCR beta sequences obtained from around 170 million T cells. Using immunosequencing, the study profiled T cell repertoires from fewer than 700 subjects and related those repertoires to cytomegalovirus serostatus. A later analysis re-analyzed previously published TCR beta repertoires from 660 or so donors and added high-resolution HLA genotyping to study TCR occurrence patterns. Donor age, sex, ethnicity and CMV serostatus were compiled together with the repertoire data. An early release covering roughly 580 HLA-typed donors comprised 300 to 350 gigabases of sequencing data and roughly 85 million unique TCR sequences. Because of strong linkage in the cohort, roughly five DR-DQ haplotypes were treated as single units for association and clustering. A later genetic analysis took genome-wide SNP genotypes for about 55% of the 666 donors and used that subset as a discovery cohort. Of the 300 to 500 genotyped donors, 80% to 90% were placed in the genetic ancestry cluster associated with self-reported Caucasian donors. The study combined high-throughput TCR immunosequencing, statistical association of individual TCRs with disease status, and machine learning to predict cytomegalovirus infection status. Both class I and class II loci were covered by HLA typing, at four-digit resolution. A separate validation cohort of 100 to 150 different subjects was used in addition to the approximately 670-subject first cohort. Every discovery cohort repertoire had been produced on one sequencing platform. Typing coverage differed by locus: A, B, C, DRB1 and DQB1 were typed in about 629-630 donors, DQA1 in roughly 510, DPA1 in some 600, and DPB1 in just under 490. In the later analysis, no new phenotypic data were used to find candidate immune exposures; instead, reliance was placed on TCR beta sequences and their occurrence across donors. The study was designed to test whether signatures of past pathogen exposure could be identified by cataloging public T cell receptors. Among 300 to 500 genotyped donors of the cohort, an average of around 220,000 unique TCR beta nucleotide sequences was sequenced per donor, of which about 20% were non-productive. An earlier analysis of around 640 of the donors used high-throughput TCR beta sequencing to judge whether each TCR beta V gene segment behaved as functional or pseudogenic. What the authors observed across the whole study: In a later genetic analysis, a missense DCLRE1C variant was associated with V-gene and J-gene trimming of TCR beta chains, and the association was replicated in an independent cohort. Because HLA typing was unavailable for some donors at each locus, only the typed subset was used in association tests. Assigning TCR associations to individual alleles was difficult when HLA alleles, especially DR and DQ, strongly co-occurred. The classifier was reported to diagnose cytomegalovirus status with high specificity and sensitivity in both the original and validation cohorts. The only immune exposure information available for the cohort was CMV serostatus. Correlated functional status among segregating V segments might be attributable to linkage disequilibrium, but an unknown experimental factor could not be ruled out. Most CMV-associated TCR beta chains appeared to be HLA-restricted in a later analysis, and the HLA associations seemed to be driven largely by CMV exposure. Most TCR sequences were seen in very few donors, while some public TCRs were found in many individuals. The authors suggested that the approach could potentially be generalized to other disease states and immunological phenotypes. In a later analysis, several top co-occurrence clusters were reported to appear linked to parvovirus B19, influenza, CMV and Epstein-Barr virus. Because counts were too low, about 15 rarely observed V segments, including chromosome 9 orphons, were left out of the earlier analysis of over 550 of the donors. A further reported finding was that TCR beta sequences accurately predicted the HLA-A and HLA-B alleles for most subjects in the first cohort. The cohort was sequenced for TCR beta chains only, and without alpha or paired-chain data the features that could be detected were limited. In a later analysis, TCR association rates were found to vary across HLA loci, with the most associated TCRs seen for DRB1 alleles and the fewest for HLA-C alleles. A cluster of highly shared sequence variants was judged likely to be a technical artifact of the sequencing pipeline. A total of fewer than 200 TCR beta chains were listed by the study as associated with cytomegalovirus. Compared with the 666-donor mean, donors in an Asian-associated ancestry cluster had fewer N-insertions in productive TCRs, according to a later genetic analysis. At a false discovery rate of 0.05, a later analysis linked 15,000 to 20,000 TCR beta sequences to specific HLA alleles. In vitro tests confirmed that three of the cytomegalovirus-associated TCR beta chains recognize cytomegalovirus antigens. Sequencing depth was assumed to be roughly uniform across donors in the presence/absence analyses, though that assumption may not hold. Because the 87-base-pair reads could not distinguish some IMGT-functional V segments, including TRBV6-2 and TRBV6-3, those segments were excluded. A later analysis found that HLA-associated TCR beta chains were more clonally expanded and had lower generation probabilities than equally common non-associated chains. In an earlier analysis of 587 of the donors, most TCR beta V segments appeared in productive rearrangements about 87% or about 30% of the time, broadly matching IMGT annotations.

In total, 600 or so healthy bone marrow donors made up the cohort. At the time of sampling, every cohort member was nominally healthy, though immune exposures that went unrecorded were likely present. The donor was CMV seronegative and was included in the group of several hundred seronegative cohort members. A peripheral blood sample was collected from each donor, and TCR beta sequencing was performed on peripheral blood mononuclear cells. The Qiagen DNeasy Blood Extraction Kit was used to extract genomic DNA from the blood cell samples. Library preparation employed the immunoSEQ multiplex PCR assay. The multiplex PCR relied on a mix of 60 forward primers for TCR Vbeta segments and 13 reverse primers for TCR Jbeta segments. The CDR3 region of rearranged TCR beta genes was amplified from genomic DNA by a multiplex PCR assay. The Illumina HiSeq System was used to sequence the amplified TCR beta libraries as 87-base-pair reads. Concerning the study's data processing: A later analysis tallied roughly 80 million unique TCR beta chains across the 666 repertoires, and around 12 million of those chains were shared by two or more donors. Raw reads were error-corrected and collapsed into unique sequences by a nearest-neighbor algorithm in which closely related sequences were merged to remove PCR and sequencing errors. Alignment of CDR3 sequences to IMGT reference sequences was used to assign V, D and J gene segments. For a sequence to be retained, a match of at least six nucleotides was required to both a V gene segment and a J gene segment. Rearrangements were called productive when the CDR3 lacked stop codons and stayed in frame with V and J; all others were non-productive. Following IMGT convention, CDR3 was defined as the stretch from the second conserved V-encoded cysteine to the conserved J-encoded phenylalanine. The earlier analysis of roughly 590 of the donors excluded sequences that lacked an unambiguous match to a single V gene segment. An earlier analysis of fewer than 650 of the donors classified V segments as functional when productive rearrangements were above 56.7% and as segregating when the standard deviation between donors was above 5%. A statistical classification framework was built to diagnose cytomegalovirus status from the catalog of TCR beta chain sequences. A later analysis assigned V and J genes by comparing TCR nucleotide sequences with IMGT/GENE-DB human TR gene sequences. A later analysis assigned CDR3 sequences and most-parsimonious VDJ recombination scenarios with the TCRdist pipeline. In a later analysis, each TCR beta chain was defined by its CDR3 amino acid sequence together with its V-gene family, and reads without a unique V-gene family were excluded. A later analysis removed 500 to 650 highly shared, low-generation-probability nucleotide sequences to deal with suspected cross-contamination and a sequencing artifact. In a later analysis, a clonal expansion index was calculated for each public chain from normalized within-repertoire ranks of inferred template counts. Generation probabilities in a later analysis came from a VDJ recombination model fitted to out-of-frame rearrangements, and those results were checked against IGoR. In a later analysis, hypergeometric tests were used to score TCR-TCR, TCR-HLA and TCR-CMV co-occurrence, with a repertoire-size bias correction applied to TCR pairs. False discovery rates were estimated in a later analysis by permuting HLA or CMV assignments 20 times. In a later analysis, co-occurring TCRs were grouped with DBSCAN, and TCRdist sequence similarity was added when clustering was performed within HLA-allele-positive subsets. Repertoires with fewer than 30,000 or more than 120,000 public chains, plus five repertoires with anomalous nucleotide sharing, were excluded from co-occurrence clustering. Sourced from immuneACCESS, this table was stored by TCRdb with only in-frame sequences that have V and J called. A share of the clones is absent; for the studies checked, an unresolved V gene accounts for under half, and the remainder has no known explanation. The D gene and trimming were derived from the DNA, and the V and J assignments and clone size from that table. The table for this sample records 140,000 to 150,000 clones. The top ten constitute around 1.7% of the sample.

The CDR3 starts with the cysteine, ends with the phenylalanine, and has 14 residues. This entry keeps only the CDR3 DNA: 42 bases, framed from base 1. CDR1 and CDR2, looked up from the germline V gene, are LGHNA and YNFKEQ. V lost 0 bases and J lost 6 bases; the stretch between them is 9 bases long. On this clone: Its antigen remains unidentified.

Sequences were obtained from PBMCs. The clonotype originates from a woman between 50 and 59 years old in good health and CMV-seronegative. The sequence links TRBV4-2 to TRBJ1-5; the best D guess is TRBD1, with 6 bases matching. The CDR3 has the sequence CASSQEQGSQPQHF. The DNA sequence follows: TGTGCCAGCAGCCAAGAACAGGGTTCTCAGCCCCAGCATTTT.